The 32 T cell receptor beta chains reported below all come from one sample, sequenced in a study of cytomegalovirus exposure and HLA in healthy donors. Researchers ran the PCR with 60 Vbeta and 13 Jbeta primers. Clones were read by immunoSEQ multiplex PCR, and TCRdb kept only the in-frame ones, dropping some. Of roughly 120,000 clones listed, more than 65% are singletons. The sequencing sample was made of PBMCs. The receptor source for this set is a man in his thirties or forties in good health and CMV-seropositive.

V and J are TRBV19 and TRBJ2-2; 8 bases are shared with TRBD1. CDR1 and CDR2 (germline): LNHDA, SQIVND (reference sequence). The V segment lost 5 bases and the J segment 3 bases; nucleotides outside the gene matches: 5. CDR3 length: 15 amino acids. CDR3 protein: CASSPHRGDTGELFF. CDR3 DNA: TGTGCCAGTAGTCCCCACAGGGGGGACACCGGGGAGCTGTTTTTT.

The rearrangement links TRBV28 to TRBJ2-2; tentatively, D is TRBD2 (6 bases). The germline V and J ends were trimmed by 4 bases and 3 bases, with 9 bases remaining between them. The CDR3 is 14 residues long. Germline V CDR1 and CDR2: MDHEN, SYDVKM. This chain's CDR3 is CASSYWGDTGELFF. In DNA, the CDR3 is TGTGCCAGCAGTTATTGGGGGGACACCGGGGAGCTGTTTTTT.

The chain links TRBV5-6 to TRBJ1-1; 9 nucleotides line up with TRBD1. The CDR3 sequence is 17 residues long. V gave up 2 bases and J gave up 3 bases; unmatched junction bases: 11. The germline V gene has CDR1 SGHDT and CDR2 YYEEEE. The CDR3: CASSFFPDRDRDTEAFF. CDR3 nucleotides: TGTGCCAGCAGCTTTTTTCCCGACCGGGACAGGGACACTGAAGCTTTCTTT. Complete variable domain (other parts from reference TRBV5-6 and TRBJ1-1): DAGVTQSPTHLIKTRGQQVTLRCSPKSGHDTVSWYQQALGQGPQFIFQYYEEEERQRGNFPDRFSGHQFPNYSSELNVNALLLGDSALYLCASSFFPDRDRDTEAFFGQGTRLTVV.

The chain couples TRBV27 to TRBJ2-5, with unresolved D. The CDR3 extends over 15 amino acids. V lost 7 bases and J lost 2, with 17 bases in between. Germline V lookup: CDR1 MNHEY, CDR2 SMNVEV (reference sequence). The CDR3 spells CASISRGGGQETQYF. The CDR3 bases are TGTGCCAGCATTTCTCGTGGCGGTGGTCAAGAGACCCAGTACTTC.

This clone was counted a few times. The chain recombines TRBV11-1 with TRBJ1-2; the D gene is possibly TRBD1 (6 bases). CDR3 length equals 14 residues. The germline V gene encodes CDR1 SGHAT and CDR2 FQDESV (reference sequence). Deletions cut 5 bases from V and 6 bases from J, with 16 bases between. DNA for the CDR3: TGTGCCAGCAGCCTACAGGGTGGGGCTGATGGCTACACCTTC. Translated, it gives CASSLQGGADGYTF.

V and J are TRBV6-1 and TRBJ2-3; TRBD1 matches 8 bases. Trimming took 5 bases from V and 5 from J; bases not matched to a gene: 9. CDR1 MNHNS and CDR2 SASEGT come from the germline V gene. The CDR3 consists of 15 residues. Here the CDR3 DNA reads TGTGCCAGCAGTCCCCAGGGGGCGACTAAAGATACGCAGTATTTT. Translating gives CASSPQGATKDTQYF.

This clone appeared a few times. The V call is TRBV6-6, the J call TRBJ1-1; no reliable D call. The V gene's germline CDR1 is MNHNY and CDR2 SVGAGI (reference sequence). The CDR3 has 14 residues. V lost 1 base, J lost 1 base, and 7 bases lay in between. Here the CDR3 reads CASSYFQSNTEAFF. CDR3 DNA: TGTGCCAGCAGTTACTTTCAGTCGAACACTGAAGCTTTCTTT.

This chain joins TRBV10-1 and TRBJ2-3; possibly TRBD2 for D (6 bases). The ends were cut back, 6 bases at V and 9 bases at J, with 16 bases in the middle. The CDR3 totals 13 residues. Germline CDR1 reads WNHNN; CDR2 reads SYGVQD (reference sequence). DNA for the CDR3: TGCGCCAGCAGCAAGAGGACGGGAGACACGCAGTATTTT. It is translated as CASSKRTGDTQYF.

CDR3 loop: CASSNSQRRETQYF. CDR3 nucleotide sequence: TGCGCCAGCAGCAATAGCCAGAGAAGAGAGACCCAGTACTTC. V usage is TRBV5-1 and J usage is TRBJ2-5; no reliable D call. The germline V and J ends were trimmed by 4 bases and 4 bases, with 14 bases remaining between them. The CDR3 covers 14 residues. Germline CDR1 and CDR2: SGHRS and YFSETQ. Together with reference TRBV5-1 and TRBJ2-5, the CDR3 gives the full variable domain: KAGVTQTPRYLIKTRGQQVTLSCSPISGHRSVSWYQQTPGQGLQFLFEYFSETQRNKGNFPGRFSGRQFSNSRSEMNVSTLELGDSALYLCASSNSQRRETQYFGPGTRLLVL.

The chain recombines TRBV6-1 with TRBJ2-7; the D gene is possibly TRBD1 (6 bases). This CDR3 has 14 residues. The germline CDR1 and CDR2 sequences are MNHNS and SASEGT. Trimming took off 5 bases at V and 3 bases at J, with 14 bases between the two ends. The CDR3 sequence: CASSPWGQFYEQYF. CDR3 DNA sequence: TGTGCCAGCAGTCCCTGGGGGCAATTCTACGAGCAGTACTTC.

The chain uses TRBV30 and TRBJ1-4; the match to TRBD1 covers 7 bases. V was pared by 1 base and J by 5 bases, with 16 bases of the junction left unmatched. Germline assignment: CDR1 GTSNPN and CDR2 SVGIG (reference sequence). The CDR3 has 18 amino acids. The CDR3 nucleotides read TGTGCCTGGAGTGACGACAGGGTCGGTCTTCATCGGAATGAAAAACTGTTTTTT. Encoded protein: CAWSDDRVGLHRNEKLFF.

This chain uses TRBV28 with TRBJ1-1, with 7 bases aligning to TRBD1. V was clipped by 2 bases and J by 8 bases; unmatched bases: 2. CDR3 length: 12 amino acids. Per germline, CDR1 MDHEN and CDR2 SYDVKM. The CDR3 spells CASSLLTGEAFF. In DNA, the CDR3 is TGTGCCAGCAGTTTACTGACAGGGGAAGCTTTCTTT. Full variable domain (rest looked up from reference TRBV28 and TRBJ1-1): DVKVTQSSRYLVKRTGEKVFLECVQDMDHENMFWYRQDPGLGLRLIYFSYDVKMKEKGDIPEGYSVSREKKERFSLILESASTNQTSMYLCASSLLTGEAFFGQGTRLTVV.

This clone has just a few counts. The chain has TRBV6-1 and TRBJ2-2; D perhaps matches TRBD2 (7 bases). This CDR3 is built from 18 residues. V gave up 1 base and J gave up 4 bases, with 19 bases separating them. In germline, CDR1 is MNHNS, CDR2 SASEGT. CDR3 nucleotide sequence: TGTGCCAGCAGTGAAGAGTACGGACTGGGGGGGCGCACCGGGGAGCTGTTTTTT. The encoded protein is CASSEEYGLGGRTGELFF.

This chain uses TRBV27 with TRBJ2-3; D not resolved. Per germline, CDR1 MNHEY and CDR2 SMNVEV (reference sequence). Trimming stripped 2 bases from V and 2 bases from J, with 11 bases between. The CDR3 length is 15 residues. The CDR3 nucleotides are TGTGCCAGCAGTTTAGGAGCGTCTCTCACAGATACGCAGTATTTT. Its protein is CASSLGASLTDTQYF.

The CDR3 spells CSVEGEDGRAPETQYF. As DNA, the CDR3 is TGCAGCGTTGAAGGGGAGGACGGGAGAGCGCCCGAGACCCAGTACTTC. This chain links TRBV29-1 with TRBJ2-5; tentatively, D is TRBD2 (6 bases). The CDR3 is 16 amino acids. Germline V gene lookup returns CDR1 SQVTM and CDR2 ANQGSEA. V shed 1 base and J shed 5 bases, with 20 bases lying between them.

The CDR3 DNA sequence: TGTGCCAGCAGAAGCGGGGGTCCGCCAGATACGCAGTATTTT. This translates into CASRSGGPPDTQYF. The chain couples TRBV25-1 to TRBJ2-3; TRBD2 matches 8 bases. Germline CDR1 is MGHDK and CDR2 is SYGVNS. V was clipped by 6 bases and J by 4 bases; unmatched bases: 6. The CDR3 is made up of 14 amino acids.

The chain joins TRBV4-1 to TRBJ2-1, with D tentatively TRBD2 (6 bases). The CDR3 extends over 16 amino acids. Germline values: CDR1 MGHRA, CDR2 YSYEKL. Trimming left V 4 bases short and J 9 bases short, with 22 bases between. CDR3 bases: TGCGCCAGCAGCCCCTGGCCGGCGGGGCGTGGGGGTGAGCAGTTCTTC. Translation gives CASSPWPAGRGGEQFF.

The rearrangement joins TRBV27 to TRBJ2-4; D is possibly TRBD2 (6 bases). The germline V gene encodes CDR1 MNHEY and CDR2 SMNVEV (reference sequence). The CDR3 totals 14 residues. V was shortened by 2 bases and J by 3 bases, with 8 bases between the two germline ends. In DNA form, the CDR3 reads TGTGCCAGCAGTTTAGGGGGGTACAAAAACATTCAGTACTTC. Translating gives CASSLGGYKNIQYF.

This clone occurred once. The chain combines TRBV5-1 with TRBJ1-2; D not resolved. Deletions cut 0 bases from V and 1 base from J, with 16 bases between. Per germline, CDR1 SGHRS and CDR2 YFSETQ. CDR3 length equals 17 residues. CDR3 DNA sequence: TGCGCCAGCAGCTTGGAGCGGACTATGGGTCATAACTATGGCTACACCTTC. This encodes CASSLERTMGHNYGYTF.

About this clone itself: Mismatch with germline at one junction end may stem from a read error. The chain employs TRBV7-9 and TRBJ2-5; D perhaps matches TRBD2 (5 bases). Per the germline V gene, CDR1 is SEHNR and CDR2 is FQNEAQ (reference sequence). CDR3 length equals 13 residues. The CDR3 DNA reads TGTTCCAGCAGCTTCTCGGTTACTAGAGACCAGTACTTC. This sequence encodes CSSSFSVTRDQYF.

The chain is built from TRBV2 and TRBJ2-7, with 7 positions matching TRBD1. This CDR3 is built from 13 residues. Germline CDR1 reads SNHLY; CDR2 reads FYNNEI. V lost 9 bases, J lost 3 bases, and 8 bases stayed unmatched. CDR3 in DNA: TGTGCCAGTTACCGGGACAGCGGCTACGAGCAGTACTTC. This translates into CASYRDSGYEQYF.

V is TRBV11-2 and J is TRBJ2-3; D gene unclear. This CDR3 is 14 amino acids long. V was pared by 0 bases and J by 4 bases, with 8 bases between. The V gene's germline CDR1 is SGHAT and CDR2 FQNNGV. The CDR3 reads CASSLEILADTQYF. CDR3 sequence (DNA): TGTGCCAGCAGCTTAGAGATCCTAGCAGATACGCAGTATTTT.

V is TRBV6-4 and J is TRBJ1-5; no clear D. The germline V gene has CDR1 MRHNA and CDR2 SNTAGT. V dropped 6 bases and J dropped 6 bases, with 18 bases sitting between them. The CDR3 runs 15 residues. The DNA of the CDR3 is TGTGCCAGCAGGAGGGAGGAGCGGAATAGTCAGCCCCAGCATTTT. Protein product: CASRREERNSQPQHF.

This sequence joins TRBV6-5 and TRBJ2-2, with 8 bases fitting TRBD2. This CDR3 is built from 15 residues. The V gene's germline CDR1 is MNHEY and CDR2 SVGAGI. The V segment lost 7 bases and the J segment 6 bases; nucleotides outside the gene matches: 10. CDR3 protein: CASNPGGRVSGELFF. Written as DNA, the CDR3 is TGTGCCAGCAACCCGGGGGGGAGGGTTTCCGGGGAGCTGTTTTTT.

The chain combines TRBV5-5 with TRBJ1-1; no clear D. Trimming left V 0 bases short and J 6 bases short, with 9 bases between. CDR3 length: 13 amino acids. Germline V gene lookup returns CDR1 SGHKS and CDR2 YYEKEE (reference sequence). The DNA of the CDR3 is TGTGCCAGCAGCTTGGAAGGGAGCGCTGAAGCTTTCTTT. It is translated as CASSLEGSAEAFF.

CDR3 nucleotides: TGTGCCAGCAGCTTGCGGACAACCTTTGAGCAGTACTTC. It yields the protein CASSLRTTFEQYF. The chain links TRBV5-5 to TRBJ2-7; TRBD1 might be the D (5 bases). The germline V gene encodes CDR1 SGHKS and CDR2 YYEKEE (reference sequence). CDR3 length: 13 amino acids. V dropped 1 base and J dropped 7 bases, with 12 bases sitting between them.

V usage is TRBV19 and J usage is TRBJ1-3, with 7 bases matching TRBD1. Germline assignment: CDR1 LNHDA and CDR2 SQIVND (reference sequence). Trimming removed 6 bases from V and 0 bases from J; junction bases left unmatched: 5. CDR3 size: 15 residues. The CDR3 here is CASRQGTASGNTIYF. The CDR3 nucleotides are TGTGCCAGTAGACAAGGGACAGCCTCTGGAAACACCATATATTTT.

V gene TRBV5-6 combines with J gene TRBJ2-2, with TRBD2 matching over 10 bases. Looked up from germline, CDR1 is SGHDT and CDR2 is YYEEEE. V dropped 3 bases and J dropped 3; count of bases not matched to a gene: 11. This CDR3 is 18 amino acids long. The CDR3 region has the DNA TGTGCCAGCAGCTCCTTGGTCCTCCTAGCGGGGGACACCGGGGAGCTGTTTTTT. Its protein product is CASSSLVLLAGDTGELFF.

CDR3 protein: CASSSQGGTEAFF. The CDR3 nucleotides are TGTGCCAGCAGTTCACAGGGGGGGACTGAAGCTTTCTTT. V is TRBV27 and J is TRBJ1-1; 8 bases align to TRBD1. V dropped 4 bases and J dropped 5; count of bases not matched to a gene: 3. CDR3 length: 13 amino acids. The germline gives CDR1 MNHEY, CDR2 SMNVEV (reference sequence).

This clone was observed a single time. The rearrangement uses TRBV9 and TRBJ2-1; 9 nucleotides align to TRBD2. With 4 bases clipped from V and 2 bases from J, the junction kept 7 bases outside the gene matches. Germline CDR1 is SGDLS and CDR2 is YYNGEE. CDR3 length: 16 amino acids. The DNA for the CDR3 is TGTGCCAGCAGCATCGGACCTAGCGGGGCCTACAATGAGCAGTTCTTC. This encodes CASSIGPSGAYNEQFF.

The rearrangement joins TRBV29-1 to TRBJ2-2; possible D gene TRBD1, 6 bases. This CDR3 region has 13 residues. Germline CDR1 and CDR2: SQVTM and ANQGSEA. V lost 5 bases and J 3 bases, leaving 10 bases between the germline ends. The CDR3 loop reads CSVYRVDTGELFF. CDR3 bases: TGCAGCGTTTACAGGGTGGACACCGGGGAGCTGTTTTTT.

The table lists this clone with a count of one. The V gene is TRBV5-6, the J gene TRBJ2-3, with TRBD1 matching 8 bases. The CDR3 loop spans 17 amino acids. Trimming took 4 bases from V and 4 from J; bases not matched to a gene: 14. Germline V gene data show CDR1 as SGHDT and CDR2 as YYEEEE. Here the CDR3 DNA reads TGTGCCAGCAGCCGAATTCGGACAGGGTCCATTTCAGATACGCAGTATTTT. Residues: CASSRIRTGSISDTQYF.